This T cell receptor beta chain was sequenced in a study of blood T cell repertoires in COVID-19. CDR1 and CDR2 from the germline V gene are MDHEN and SYDVKM. V dropped 6 bases and J dropped 5 bases, with 13 bases sitting between them. The CDR3 runs 14 residues. The assay was immunoSEQ multiplex PCR, and TCRdb's table has in-frame clones only and misses some. This table holds some 270,000 clones, approximately 90% found once. The chain employs TRBV28 and TRBJ1-4; D is undetermined. Sequences were obtained from peripheral blood. The sequence derives from a man younger than 45 with acute or convalescent COVID-19. CDR3 region: CASSPTDLNEKLFF. The CDR3 DNA reads TGTGCCAGCAGCCCGACCGACTTGAATGAAAAACTGTTTTTT.